A single sample is the source of the 2 T cell receptor beta chains below, sequenced in a study of blood T cell repertoires in COVID-19. Only in-frame clones appear in the TCRdb table, and some are missing; sequencing was by immunoSEQ multiplex PCR. The table shows about 290,000 clones, with 70% to 90% occurring only once. Sequencing was done on a sample of peripheral blood. Receptor source: a woman in her forties or fifties with active or convalescent COVID-19.

The J gene is TRBJ2-7, the V gene TRBV7-9; D possibly corresponds to TRBD1 (5 bases). Per germline, CDR1 SEHNR and CDR2 FQNEAQ (reference sequence). The CDR3 covers 15 residues. V was cut by 1 base and J by 5 bases, with 15 bases left in between. The CDR3 reads CASSLVSGAEHEQYF. The CDR3 DNA follows: TGTGCCAGCAGCTTAGTAAGTGGGGCTGAGCACGAGCAGTACTTC.

The V and J genes are TRBV27 and TRBJ2-7; possibly TRBD1 for D (6 bases). This CDR3 comprises 13 residues. V shed 4 bases and J shed 7 bases, with 14 bases lying between them. Germline lookup yields CDR1 MNHEY and CDR2 SMNVEV (reference sequence). The CDR3 bases are TGTGCCAGCAGTTCATTAGGGGGTGAGGAGCAGTACTTC. It translates to CASSSLGGEEQYF.